The following is a TCR beta chain sequence with its context. The sample is drawn from a study of technical replicates of blood from a few donors. Produced via immunoSEQ multiplex PCR; TCRdb's table is partial and in-frame only. The sample carries roughly 69,000 clones, about 88% recorded once. The sample was PBMCs. The origin of this receptor is a human donor in good health. Some clones in this sample may be carry-over from other donors' samples.

The CDR3 region is CASSQDDRGERNSPLHF. The CDR3 bases are TGCGCCAGCAGCCAAGATGACAGGGGGGAGCGAAATTCACCCCTCCACTTT. The chain carries TRBV4-3 and TRBJ1-6, with 9 bases fitting TRBD1. Germline V gene data show CDR1 as LGHNA and CDR2 as YSLEER. The CDR3 consists of 17 residues. Trimming at V came to 0 bases and at J to 7 bases, leaving 7 bases not matched to a gene.